What follows is one TCR beta chain and its context. No antigen is known for it. No qualities accompany the bases; no much larger clone lies one base away. The donors were healthy, HIV-negative adults who had no recently reported acute infections or vaccinations. Every donor was a Caucasian adult living in Nashville, Tennessee, USA. For unsorted samples, 80 million to 100 million PBMCs were counted, and genomic DNA was extracted using the QIAamp DNA Blood Mini kit. Blood was obtained by leukapheresis, after which PBMCs were separated by Ficoll-Histopaque density gradient centrifugation and cryopreserved in liquid nitrogen vapor phase. This entry comes from a study of shared clonotypes between healthy human individuals (dated by TCRdb to 2019 to 2021). Regarding the complete study: The cohort included a few men and a couple of women between 18 and 49 years of age. Blood TCR repertoires of a handful of healthy adults were deeply sequenced to estimate repertoire size and the extent of clonotype sharing between individuals. Different laboratories and diverse techniques were used to prepare libraries and sequence TCR repertoires, to increase sequencing depth and limit assay-specific biases. Each donor's leukapheresis produced roughly between roughly 0.85 and 10 billion PBMCs.

The junction shows trimming of 0 bases on V and 3 bases on J, plus 6 bases between the germline ends. Inclusive of the bounding cysteine and phenylalanine, the CDR3 is 13 residues long. Kept here is only the CDR3 DNA, which spans 39 bases and is read in frame from base 1. The germline V gene (reference sequence) specifies SGHNT as CDR1 and YYREEE as CDR2. Using the deep immunoSEQ assay, TCR CDR3 regions were amplified from genomic DNA by multiplex PCR. Genomic DNA extracted from each cell subset was distributed evenly over all wells of several immunoSEQ 96-well plates, and each plate served as one replicate. For unsorted PBMC, each replicate PCR was loaded with roughly 330 ng genomic DNA, equivalent to tens of thousands of T cell genomes. Ten immunoSEQ deep assay plates were used to sequence the unsorted PBMC genomic DNA. Purified libraries were measured with a Qubit 3.0 fluorometer, size-checked on a Bioanalyzer 2100, and measured again with the KAPA Library Quantification kit. Every immunoSEQ 96-well plate was sequenced on a dedicated single-read 150-cycle Illumina NextSeq 550 flow cell. The paper's data handling went like this. Because only junctional sequences without quality scores were contained in the immunoSEQ output, filtering matching that applied to full-length reads could not be performed. To assign V/J genes and CDR3, sequences were annotated against IMGT germline references using PyIR, a Python wrapper for IgBLAST v1.9. Any read was removed if the V/J assignment was weak (E-value above 1e-6), the CDR3 was missing, or the read contained stop codons, out-of-frame junctions, or ambiguous translated residues. V3J clonotypes were defined as sequences sharing the same inferred V gene, J gene, and CDR3 amino acid sequence. Percentage overlap between repertoires was calculated by dividing the number of shared unique clonotypes by the size of the smaller repertoire. Three approaches were used to assess repertoire richness: RTK rarefaction, the Chao1 estimator, and Recon v2.1 estimates of unobserved clonotypes. TCRdb obtained this table from immuneACCESS and retained in-frame rearrangements with V and J assigned. These tables miss some clones; where compared with another copy, unresolved V genes account for less than half of the shortfall, and the remainder is unexplained. V and J calls plus clone size are reproduced from that table; the DNA served to infer D and trimming. Present in this sample are about 480,000 clones, roughly 85% of which were seen just once. Approximately 12% of the sample is taken by the ten largest.

Broader findings and caveats from the paper: Only blood was sampled, and tissue TCR repertoires likely differ from those in blood. Pairwise subsampling led to the expectation that sequencing depth would affect the degree of clonotype sharing among donors. Because the study included only a small number of donors, the genetic and exposure-history diversity represented was limited.

The sample consisted of PBMCs. The chain employs TRBV5-4 and TRBJ1-1; the D gene is perhaps TRBD1, on 5 matching bases. The TCR comes from a woman aged 40 to 55 in good health. Some clones in this sample may be carry-over from other donors' samples. The CDR3 here reads CASSLGGDTEAFF. The DNA is TGTGCCAGCAGCTTGGGAGGGGACACTGAAGCTTTCTTT.